These 14 T cell receptor beta chains were all obtained from the same sample, sequenced in a study of T cell repertoires in cytomegalovirus infection. TCRdb processed the reads anew with MiXCR; each CDR3 protein has one entry. The data hold 450,000 to 600,000 distinct CDR3 sequences, with approximately 11% observed a single time. The sequenced material came from PBMCs. The source of these receptors is a human donor in good health (CMV status not recorded). Some clones in this sample may be carry-over from other donors' samples.

This clonotype was counted many times. V is TRBV7-2 and J is TRBJ1-1; 7 bases fit TRBD1. The CDR3 sequence is 13 residues long. CDR1 is SGHTA, CDR2 FQGNSA, per germline. The J segment lost 11 bases and the V segment lost 4 bases, leaving 10 bases of the junction unmatched. CDR3 bases: TGTGCCAGCAGCTCAACGACAGGGCCCGGGGCTTTCTTT. Its translation: CASSSTTGPGAFF.

This clonotype was recorded many times. The V gene is TRBV27, the J gene TRBJ1-5; TRBD1 agrees at 7 bases. The CDR3 is made up of 16 amino acids. V lost 4 bases and J lost 4; bases outside the gene matches: 10. Germline CDR1 is MNHEY and CDR2 is SMNVEV (reference sequence). The DNA of the CDR3 is TGTGCCAGCAGTTCCCTCGTCCAGGGGGTAAATCAGCCCCAGCATTTT. Amino acids: CASSSLVQGVNQPQHF.

This clonotype was seen many times. The CDR3 loop is CASSLGGGLREKLFF. The CDR3 bases are TGTGCCAGCAGTTTAGGGGGGGGGCTGCGGGAAAAACTGTTTTTT. The V gene is TRBV12-3 or TRBV12-4, the J gene TRBJ1-4; the D gene is possibly TRBD1 (6 bases). The CDR3 totals 15 residues. V was shortened by 1 base and J by 8 bases, with 14 bases between the two germline ends.

This clonotype was found many times. V gene TRBV27 combines with J gene TRBJ1-6; D gene ambiguous. CDR3 length: 12 amino acids. V was trimmed by 5 bases and J by 4 bases, leaving 3 bases between them. The germline gives CDR1 MNHEY, CDR2 SMNVEV (reference sequence). The CDR3 loop is CASSGYNSPLHF. As DNA, the CDR3 is TGTGCCAGCAGTGGGTATAATTCACCCCTCCACTTT.

The rearrangement joins TRBV29-1 to TRBJ2-3; a possible D gene is TRBD2 (6 bases). V lost 6 bases, J lost 2 bases, and 12 bases lay in between. This CDR3 is 13 amino acids long. Germline values: CDR1 SQVTM, CDR2 ANQGSEA. The CDR3 DNA sequence: TGCAGCGTGCGTCGGGGACTCACAGATACGCAGTATTTT. Protein product: CSVRRGLTDTQYF.

This clonotype occurred many times. This chain links TRBV6-1 with TRBJ1-1; no clear D. CDR1 and CDR2 from the germline V gene are MNHNS and SASEGT. Trimming shortened V by 0 bases and J by 0 bases, and 11 bases separated the two germline ends. The CDR3 runs 16 residues. CDR3 loop: CASSEARWSMNTEAFF. CDR3 coding DNA: TGTGCCAGCAGTGAAGCCAGGTGGAGTATGAACACTGAAGCTTTCTTT.

This chain uses TRBV29-1 with TRBJ2-7, with D tentatively TRBD1 (5 bases). Germline CDR1 and CDR2: SQVTM and ANQGSEA. Trimming removed 6 bases from V and 3 bases from J, with 15 bases in between. The CDR3 length is 13 residues. The DNA of the CDR3 is TGCAGCGTCAGGACGACAGTTTTCTACGAGCAGTACTTC. Translated: CSVRTTVFYEQYF.

This clonotype has ten or more counts. The chain combines TRBV11-2 with TRBJ1-1; the D is unclear. Germline V gene lookup returns CDR1 SGHAT and CDR2 FQNNGV. The V end was cut by 11 bases, the J end by 1 base, with 14 bases between. The length of the CDR3 is 13 residues. This CDR3 is CACRIGQNTEAFF. The DNA for the CDR3 is TGTGCCTGCCGGATAGGTCAGAACACTGAAGCTTTCTTT.

This clonotype has a count of ten or more. CDR3 amino acids: CASSRLPGRNEKLFF. The CDR3, as DNA: TGTGCCAGCAGCCGGCTTCCTGGCCGCAATGAAAAACTGTTTTTT. V and J are TRBV7-2 and TRBJ1-4, with D unresolved. With 5 bases removed from V and 5 bases from J, the gap between germline ends came to 15 bases. The CDR3 runs to 15 residues. Per germline, CDR1 SGHTA and CDR2 FQGNSA.

Ten or more counts support this clonotype. The gene calls are TRBV2 and TRBJ2-1; D gene unclear. CDR1 SNHLY and CDR2 FYNNEI come from the germline V gene. The V end was cut by 7 bases, the J end by 2 bases, with 12 bases between. This CDR3 is 14 amino acids long. The CDR3 here is CASIDLETYNEQFF. The CDR3 DNA reads as TGTGCCAGCATAGACCTGGAAACCTACAATGAGCAGTTCTTC.

This chain links TRBV7-9 with TRBJ1-1; 7 positions agree with TRBD1. The germline V gene encodes CDR1 SEHNR and CDR2 FQNEAQ (reference sequence). V dropped 5 bases and J dropped 4; count of bases not matched to a gene: 10. CDR3 length equals 15 residues. Here the CDR3 DNA reads TGTGCCAGCAGCGCCCAAGGACAGGTGGCCACTGAAGCTTTCTTT. Protein product: CASSAQGQVATEAFF.

This clonotype was picked up many times. The chain carries TRBV5-6 and TRBJ1-6; 7 positions match TRBD1. The length of the CDR3 is 16 residues. Germline CDR1 SGHDT, CDR2 YYEEEE. V shed 2 bases, J shed 4 bases, and the junction held 6 bases outside the gene matches. The CDR3 DNA reads TGTGCCAGCAGCTTTACAGGGGCCGATTATAATTCACCCCTCCACTTT. This encodes CASSFTGADYNSPLHF.

This clonotype was detected a few times. This rearrangement joins TRBV20-1 to TRBJ2-5; D gene unclear. Germline loops: CDR1 DFQATT, CDR2 SNEGSKA (reference sequence). The V gene lost 5 bases and the J gene lost 5 bases, with 12 bases spanning the gap. The CDR3 runs to 12 residues. Here the CDR3 reads CSAFAGWETQYF. As DNA, the CDR3 is TGCAGTGCTTTTGCAGGTTGGGAGACCCAGTACTTC.

V usage is TRBV5-1 and J usage is TRBJ2-7, with a tentative D call TRBD2 (6 bases). Germline assignment: CDR1 SGHRS and CDR2 YFSETQ. The CDR3 totals 15 residues. The ends were cut back, 0 bases at V and 1 base at J, with 11 bases in the middle. The DNA of the CDR3 is TGCGCCAGCAGCTTGGAACCAGGGACTTCCTACGAGCAGTACTTC. It is translated as CASSLEPGTSYEQYF. Using reference TRBV5-1 and TRBJ2-7 for the parts outside the CDR3, the full variable domain is KAGVTQTPRYLIKTRGQQVTLSCSPISGHRSVSWYQQTPGQGLQFLFEYFSETQRNKGNFPGRFSGRQFSNSRSEMNVSTLELGDSALYLCASSLEPGTSYEQYFGPGTRLTVT.